This TCR beta chain is from a study of cytomegalovirus exposure and HLA in healthy donors. Study-wide points: As immune exposure information, only CMV serostatus was available. Several of the most significant clusters appeared linked to common viral pathogens, based on a later analysis.

This CDR3 is 15 amino acids long. The V gene's germline CDR1 is SGHRS and CDR2 YFSETQ. The junction had 6 bases not matched to a gene; V was cut back by 4 bases and J by 2 bases. As concerns this clone: The antigen remains undetermined.

60 Vbeta and 13 Jbeta primers were used in PCR. Measured with immunoSEQ multiplex PCR; TCRdb has only the in-frame clones, and not every one. The profile shows approximately 170,000 clones, 65% to 85% of them singletons. The gene calls are TRBV5-1 and TRBJ2-7; 10 nucleotides agree with TRBD1. The sequenced material came from PBMCs. The receptor was derived from a woman under 30 in good health and CMV-seronegative. CDR3 bases: TGCGCCAGCAGCGAGACAGGGGGCGCCCCCTACGAGCAGTACTTC. Translated, it gives CASSETGGAPYEQYF.